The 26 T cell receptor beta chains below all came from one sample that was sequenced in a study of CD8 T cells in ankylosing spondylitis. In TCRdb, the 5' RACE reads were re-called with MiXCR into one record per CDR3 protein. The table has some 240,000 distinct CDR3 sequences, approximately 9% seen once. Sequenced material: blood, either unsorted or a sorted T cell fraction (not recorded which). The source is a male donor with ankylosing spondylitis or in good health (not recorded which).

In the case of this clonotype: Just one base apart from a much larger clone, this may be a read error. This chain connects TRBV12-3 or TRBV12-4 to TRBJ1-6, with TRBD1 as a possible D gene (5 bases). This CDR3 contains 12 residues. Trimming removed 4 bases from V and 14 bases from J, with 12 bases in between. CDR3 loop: CASSSGTSALHF. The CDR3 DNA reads TGTGCCAGCAGTTCCGGGACTTCCGCCCTCCACTTT.

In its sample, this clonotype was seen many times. The CDR3 region has the DNA TGTGCCAGCAGTGAAAGGGGCAGGGCGAACACTGAAGCTTTCTTT. Translated, it gives CASSERGRANTEAFF. The chain carries TRBV2 and TRBJ1-1; weak D call: TRBD1 (5 bases). CDR1 is SNHLY and CDR2 is FYNNEI in the germline V gene. Trimming removed 2 bases from V and 1 base from J, with 11 bases in between. The CDR3 loop spans 15 amino acids.

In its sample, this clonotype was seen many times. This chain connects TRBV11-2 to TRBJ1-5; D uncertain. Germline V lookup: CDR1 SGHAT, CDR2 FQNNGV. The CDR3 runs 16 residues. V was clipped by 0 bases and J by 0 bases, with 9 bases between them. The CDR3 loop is CASSLDGPYSNQPQHF. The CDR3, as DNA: TGTGCCAGCAGCTTAGACGGGCCGTATAGCAATCAGCCCCAGCATTTT.

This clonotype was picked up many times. The CDR3 nucleotides read TGTGCCAGCAGTGACCAGGGAGCAACGAATGAGCAGTTCTTC. Its protein is CASSDQGATNEQFF. The genes are TRBV12-3 or TRBV12-4 and TRBJ2-1; D could derive from TRBD1 or TRBD2 (5 bases each). The CDR3 sequence is 14 residues long. Trimming removed 5 bases from V and 7 bases from J, with 15 bases in between.

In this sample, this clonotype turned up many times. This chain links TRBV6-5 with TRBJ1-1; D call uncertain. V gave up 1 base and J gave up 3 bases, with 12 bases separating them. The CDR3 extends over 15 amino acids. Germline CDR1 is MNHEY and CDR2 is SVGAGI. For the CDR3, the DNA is TGTGCCAGCAGTTACTTAGGACCCCCCTACACTGAAGCTTTCTTT. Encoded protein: CASSYLGPPYTEAFF.

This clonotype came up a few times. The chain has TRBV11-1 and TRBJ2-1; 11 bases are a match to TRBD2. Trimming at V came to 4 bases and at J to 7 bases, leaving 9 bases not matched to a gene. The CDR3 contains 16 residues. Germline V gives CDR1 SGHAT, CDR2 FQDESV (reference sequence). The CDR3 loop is CASSSNLAGGVNEQFF. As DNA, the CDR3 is TGTGCCAGCAGCTCCAACCTAGCGGGGGGTGTAAATGAGCAGTTCTTC.

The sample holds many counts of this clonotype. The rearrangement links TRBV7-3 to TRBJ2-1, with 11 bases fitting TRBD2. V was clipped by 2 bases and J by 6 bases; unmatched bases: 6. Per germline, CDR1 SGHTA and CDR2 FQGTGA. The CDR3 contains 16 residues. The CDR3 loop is CASSLLLAGALNEQFF. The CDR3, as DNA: TGTGCCAGCAGCTTATTACTAGCGGGGGCCCTCAATGAGCAGTTCTTC.

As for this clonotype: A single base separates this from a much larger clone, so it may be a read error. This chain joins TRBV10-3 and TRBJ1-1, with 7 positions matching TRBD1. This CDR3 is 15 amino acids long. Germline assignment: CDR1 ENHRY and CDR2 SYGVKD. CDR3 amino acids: CAISKSGRGRTEAFF. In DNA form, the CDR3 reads TGTGCCATCAGTAAGTCCGGCAGGGGGAGAACTGAAGCTTTCTTT.

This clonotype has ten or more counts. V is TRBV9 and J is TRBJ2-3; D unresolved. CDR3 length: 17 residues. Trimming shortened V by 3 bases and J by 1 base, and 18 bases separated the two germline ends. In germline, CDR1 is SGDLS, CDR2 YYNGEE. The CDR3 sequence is CASSEGQRGSGTDTQYF. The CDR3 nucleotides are TGTGCCAGCAGCGAGGGCCAGAGAGGATCAGGCACAGATACGCAGTATTTT.

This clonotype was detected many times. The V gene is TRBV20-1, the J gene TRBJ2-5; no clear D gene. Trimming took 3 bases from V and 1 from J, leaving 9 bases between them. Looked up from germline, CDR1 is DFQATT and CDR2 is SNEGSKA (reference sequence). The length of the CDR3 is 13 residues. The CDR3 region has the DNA TGCAGTGCTAGTGGAGCGTTCCAAGAGACCCAGTACTTC. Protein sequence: CSASGAFQETQYF.

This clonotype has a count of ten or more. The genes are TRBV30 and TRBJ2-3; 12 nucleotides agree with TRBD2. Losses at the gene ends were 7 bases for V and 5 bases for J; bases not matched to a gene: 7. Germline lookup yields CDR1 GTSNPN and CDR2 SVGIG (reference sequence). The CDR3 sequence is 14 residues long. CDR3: CALTPTSGRDTQYF. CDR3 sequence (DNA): TGTGCCTTAACACCGACTAGCGGGAGAGATACGCAGTATTTT. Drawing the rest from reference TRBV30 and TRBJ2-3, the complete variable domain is SQTIHQWPATLVQPVGSPLSLECTVEGTSNPNLYWYRQAAGRGLQLLFYSVGIGQISSEVPQNLSASRPQDRQFILSSKKLLLSDSGFYLCALTPTSGRDTQYFGPGTRLTVL.

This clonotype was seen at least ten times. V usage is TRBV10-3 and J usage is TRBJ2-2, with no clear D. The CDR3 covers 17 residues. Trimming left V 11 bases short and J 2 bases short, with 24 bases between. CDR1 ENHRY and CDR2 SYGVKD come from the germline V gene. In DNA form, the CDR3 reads TGTGCCCCTCGTGGGGTGGAACAGTATACAAACACCGGGGAGCTGTTTTTT. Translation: CAPRGVEQYTNTGELFF.

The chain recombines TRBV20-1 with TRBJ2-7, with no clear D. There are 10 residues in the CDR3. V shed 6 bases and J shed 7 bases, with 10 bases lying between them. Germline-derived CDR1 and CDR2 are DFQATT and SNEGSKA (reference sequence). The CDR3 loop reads CSAGPLEQYF. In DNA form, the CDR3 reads TGCAGTGCGGGCCCCTTGGAGCAGTACTTC.

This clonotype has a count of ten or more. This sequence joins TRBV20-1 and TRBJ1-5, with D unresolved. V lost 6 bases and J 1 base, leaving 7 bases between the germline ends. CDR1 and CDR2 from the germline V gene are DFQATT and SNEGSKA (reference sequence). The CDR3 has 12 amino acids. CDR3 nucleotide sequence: TGCAGTGCGGGGAAAAGCAATCAGCCCCAGCATTTT. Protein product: CSAGKSNQPQHF.

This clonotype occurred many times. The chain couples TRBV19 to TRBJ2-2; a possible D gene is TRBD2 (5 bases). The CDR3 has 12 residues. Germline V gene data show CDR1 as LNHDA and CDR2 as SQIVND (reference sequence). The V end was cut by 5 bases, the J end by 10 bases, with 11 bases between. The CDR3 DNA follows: TGTGCCAGTAGTTTCTCCGGGGAGGAGCTGTTTTTT. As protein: CASSFSGEELFF.

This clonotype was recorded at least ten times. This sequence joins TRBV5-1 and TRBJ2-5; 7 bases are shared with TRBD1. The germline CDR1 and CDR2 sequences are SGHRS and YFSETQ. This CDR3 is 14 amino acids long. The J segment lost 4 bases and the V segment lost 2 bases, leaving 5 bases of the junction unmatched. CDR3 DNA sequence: TGCGCCAGCAGCTTTAGACAGGGAAGAGAGACCCAGTACTTC. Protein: CASSFRQGRETQYF.

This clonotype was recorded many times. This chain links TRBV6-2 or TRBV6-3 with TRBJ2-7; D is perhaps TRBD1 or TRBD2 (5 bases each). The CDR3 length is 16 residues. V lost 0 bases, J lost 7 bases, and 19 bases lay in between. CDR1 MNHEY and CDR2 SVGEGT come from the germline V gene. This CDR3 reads CASSYSPGAGRGEQYF. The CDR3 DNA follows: TGTGCCAGCAGTTACTCGCCCGGGGCGGGCCGAGGGGAGCAGTACTTC.

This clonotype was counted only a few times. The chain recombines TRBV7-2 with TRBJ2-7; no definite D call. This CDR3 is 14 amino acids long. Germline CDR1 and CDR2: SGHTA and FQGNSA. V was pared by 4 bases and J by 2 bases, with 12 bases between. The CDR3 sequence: CASSSPTETYEQYF. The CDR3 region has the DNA TGTGCCAGCAGCTCCCCGACGGAGACCTACGAGCAGTACTTC.

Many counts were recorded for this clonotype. The CDR3 DNA reads TGTGCCAGCTCACCAACCCCCAGTAAAAACACTGAAGCTTTCTTT. Residues: CASSPTPSKNTEAFF. The rearrangement joins TRBV18 to TRBJ1-1, with D unresolved. V was cut by 2 bases and J by 2 bases, with 12 bases left in between. Germline lookup yields CDR1 KGHSH and CDR2 LQKENI. The CDR3 is made up of 15 amino acids.

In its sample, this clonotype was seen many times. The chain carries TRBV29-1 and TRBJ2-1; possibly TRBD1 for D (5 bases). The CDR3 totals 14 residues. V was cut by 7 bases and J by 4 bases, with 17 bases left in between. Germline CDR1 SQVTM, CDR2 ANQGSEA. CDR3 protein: CSDVTATIYNEQFF. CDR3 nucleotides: TGCAGCGACGTGACAGCTACTATATACAATGAGCAGTTCTTC.

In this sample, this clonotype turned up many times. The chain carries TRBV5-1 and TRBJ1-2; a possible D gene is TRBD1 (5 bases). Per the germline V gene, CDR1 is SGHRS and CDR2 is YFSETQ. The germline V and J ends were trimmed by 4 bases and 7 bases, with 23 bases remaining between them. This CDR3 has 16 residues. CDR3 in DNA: TGCGCCAGCAGCAACAAACGCTGGGGGTTTGGCTTTGGCTACACCTTC. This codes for CASSNKRWGFGFGYTF.

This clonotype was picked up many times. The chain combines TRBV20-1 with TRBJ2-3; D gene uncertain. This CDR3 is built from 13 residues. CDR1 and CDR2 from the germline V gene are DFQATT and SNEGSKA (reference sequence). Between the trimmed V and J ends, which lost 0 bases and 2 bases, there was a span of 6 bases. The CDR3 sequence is CSARESATDTQYF. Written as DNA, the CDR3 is TGCAGTGCTAGAGAGTCAGCCACAGATACGCAGTATTTT.

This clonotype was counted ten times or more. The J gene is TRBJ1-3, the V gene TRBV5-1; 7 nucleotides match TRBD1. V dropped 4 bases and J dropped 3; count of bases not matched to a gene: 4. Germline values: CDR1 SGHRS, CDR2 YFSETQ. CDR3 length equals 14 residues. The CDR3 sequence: CASSSDRDGNTIYF. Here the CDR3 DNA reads TGCGCCAGCAGCAGTGACAGGGATGGAAACACCATATATTTT.

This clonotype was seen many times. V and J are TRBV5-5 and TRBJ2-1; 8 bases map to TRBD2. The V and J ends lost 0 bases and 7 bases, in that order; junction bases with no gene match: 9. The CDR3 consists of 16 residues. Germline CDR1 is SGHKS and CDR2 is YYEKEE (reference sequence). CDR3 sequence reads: CASSLVPAGAKNEQFF. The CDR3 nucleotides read TGTGCCAGCAGCTTGGTGCCAGCGGGGGCCAAAAATGAGCAGTTCTTC.

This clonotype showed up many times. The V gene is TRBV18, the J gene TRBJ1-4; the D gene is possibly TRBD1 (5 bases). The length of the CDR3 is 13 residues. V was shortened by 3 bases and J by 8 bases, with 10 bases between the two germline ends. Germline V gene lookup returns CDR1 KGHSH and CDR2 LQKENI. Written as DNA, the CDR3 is TGTGCCAGCTCACCTCTCACAGGCGAAAAACTGTTTTTT. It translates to CASSPLTGEKLFF.

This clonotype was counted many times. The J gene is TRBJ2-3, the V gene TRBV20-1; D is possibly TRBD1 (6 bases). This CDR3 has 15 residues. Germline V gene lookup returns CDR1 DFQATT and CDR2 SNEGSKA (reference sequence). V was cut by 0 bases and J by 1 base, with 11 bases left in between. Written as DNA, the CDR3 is TGCAGTGCTAGAGATCCGGCAGGGGGCACAGATACGCAGTATTTT. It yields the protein CSARDPAGGTDTQYF.